This T cell receptor (beta chain) was profiled in a study of T cell changes during pregnancy in multiple sclerosis. This clone was observed a single time. This CDR3 has 16 amino acids. V lost 3 bases and J lost 3; bases outside the gene matches: 3. The V gene's germline CDR1 is SGHRS and CDR2 YFSETQ. Clones were sequenced by immunoSEQ multiplex PCR, and TCRdb holds only the in-frame ones, with some missing. The sample lists 45,000 to 60,000 clones; 85% to 95% were seen once. The specimen comprised CD4+ T cells from peripheral blood mononuclear cells, sampled in the third trimester of pregnancy. The chain joins TRBV5-1 to TRBJ2-3; 14 bases agree with TRBD2. The origin of this receptor is a female donor with multiple sclerosis, enrolled in a pregnancy study. The CDR3: CASSWRTSGGTDTQYF. CDR3 in DNA: TGCGCCAGCAGCTGGCGGACTAGCGGGGGGACAGATACGCAGTATTTT.